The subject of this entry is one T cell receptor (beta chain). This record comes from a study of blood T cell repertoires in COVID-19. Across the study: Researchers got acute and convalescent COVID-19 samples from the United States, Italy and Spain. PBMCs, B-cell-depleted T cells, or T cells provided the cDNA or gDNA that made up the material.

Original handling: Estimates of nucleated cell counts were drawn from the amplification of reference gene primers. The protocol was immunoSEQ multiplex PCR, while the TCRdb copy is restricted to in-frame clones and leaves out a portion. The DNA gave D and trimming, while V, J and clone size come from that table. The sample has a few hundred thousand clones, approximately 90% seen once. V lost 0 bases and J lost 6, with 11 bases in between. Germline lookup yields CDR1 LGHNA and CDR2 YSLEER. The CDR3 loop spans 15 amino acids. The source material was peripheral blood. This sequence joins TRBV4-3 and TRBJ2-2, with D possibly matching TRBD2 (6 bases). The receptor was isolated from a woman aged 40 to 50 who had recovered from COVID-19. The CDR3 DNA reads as TGCGCCAGCAGCCAAGAGCTAGGGGAGGCCGGGGAGCTGTTTTTT. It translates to CASSQELGEAGELFF.